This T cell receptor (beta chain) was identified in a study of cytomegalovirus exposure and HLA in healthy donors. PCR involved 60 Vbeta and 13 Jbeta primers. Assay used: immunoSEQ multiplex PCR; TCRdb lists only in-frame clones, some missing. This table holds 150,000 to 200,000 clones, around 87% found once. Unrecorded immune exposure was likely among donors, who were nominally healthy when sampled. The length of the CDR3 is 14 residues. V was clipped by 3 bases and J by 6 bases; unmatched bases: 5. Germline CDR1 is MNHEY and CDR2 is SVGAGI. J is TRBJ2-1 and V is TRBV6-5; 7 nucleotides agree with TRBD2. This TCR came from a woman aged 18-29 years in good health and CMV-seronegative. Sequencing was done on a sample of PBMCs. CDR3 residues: CASSYLGGGNEQFF. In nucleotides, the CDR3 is TGTGCCAGCAGTTATTTGGGGGGGGGCAATGAGCAGTTCTTC.